This TCR beta chain was sequenced for a study of monozygotic twins with inflammatory bowel disease. The CDR3 sequence is 15 residues long. In germline, CDR1 is KGHSH, CDR2 LQKENI. The study subjected TCRalpha and TCRbeta cDNA to two nested PCRs of around 15 and 9 cycles. Reprocessing the 5' RACE reads, TCRdb reports a single entry for every CDR3 protein and omits DNA. The sample includes 150,000 to 200,000 distinct CDR3 sequences. Sequencing was done on a sample of blood. The genes are TRBV18 and TRBJ2-7. The clonotype comes from a human donor with ulcerative colitis or Crohn's disease, or a healthy co-twin of an affected twin (not recorded which). The CDR3 reads CASSPNRFTSYEQYF.